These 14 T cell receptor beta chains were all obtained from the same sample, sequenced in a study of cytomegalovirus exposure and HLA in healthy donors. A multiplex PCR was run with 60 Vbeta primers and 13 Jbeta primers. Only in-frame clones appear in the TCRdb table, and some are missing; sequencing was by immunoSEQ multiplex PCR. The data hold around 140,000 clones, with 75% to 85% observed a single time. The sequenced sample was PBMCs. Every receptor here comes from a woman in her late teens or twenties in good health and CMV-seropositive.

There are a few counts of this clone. CDR3 DNA: TGTGCCAGCAGTTTAAGGCCGGGTTTTGGCGAGACCCAGTACTTC. It is translated as CASSLRPGFGETQYF. The chain recombines TRBV28 with TRBJ2-5; D remains ambiguous. Between the trimmed V and J ends, which lost 2 bases and 5 bases, there was a span of 15 bases. This CDR3 has 15 amino acids. Germline V lookup: CDR1 MDHEN, CDR2 SYDVKM. Full variable domain (outside the CDR3, taken from reference TRBV28 and TRBJ2-5): DVKVTQSSRYLVKRTGEKVFLECVQDMDHENMFWYRQDPGLGLRLIYFSYDVKMKEKGDIPEGYSVSREKKERFSLILESASTNQTSMYLCASSLRPGFGETQYFGPGTRLLVL.

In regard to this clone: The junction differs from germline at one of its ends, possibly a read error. CDR3 in DNA: TGTTCCAGCAGCTTAAAGGCGGGACAGCAACTTTCACCCCTCCACTTT. Translation: CSSSLKAGQQLSPLHF. The chain uses TRBV7-9 and TRBJ1-6; TRBD1 matches 7 bases. CDR1 and CDR2 (germline): SEHNR, FQNEAQ (reference sequence). This CDR3 is 16 amino acids long.

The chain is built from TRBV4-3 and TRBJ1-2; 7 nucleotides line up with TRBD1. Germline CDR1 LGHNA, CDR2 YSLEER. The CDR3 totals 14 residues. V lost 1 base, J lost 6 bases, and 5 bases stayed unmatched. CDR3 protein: CASSQGQGVDGYTF. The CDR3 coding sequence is TGCGCCAGCAGCCAAGGGCAGGGGGTGGATGGCTACACCTTC.

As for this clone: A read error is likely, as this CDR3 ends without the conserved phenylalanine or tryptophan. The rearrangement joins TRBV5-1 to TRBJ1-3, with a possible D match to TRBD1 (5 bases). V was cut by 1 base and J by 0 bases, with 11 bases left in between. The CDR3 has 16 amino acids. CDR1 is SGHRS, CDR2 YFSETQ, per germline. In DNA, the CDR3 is TGCGCCAGCAGCTTGACTTCAGGGCTCTCTGGAAACACCATATATTCT. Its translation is CASSLTSGLSGNTIYS.

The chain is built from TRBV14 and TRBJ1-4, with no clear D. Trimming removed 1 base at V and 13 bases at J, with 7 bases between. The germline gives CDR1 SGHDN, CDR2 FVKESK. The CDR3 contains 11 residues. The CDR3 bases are TGTGCCAGCAGCCAAGCCTATACACTGTTTTTT. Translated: CASSQAYTLFF. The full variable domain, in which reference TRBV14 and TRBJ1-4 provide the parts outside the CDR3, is EAGVTQFPSHSVIEKGQTVTLRCDPISGHDNLYWYRRVMGKEIKFLLHFVKESKQDESGMPNNRFLAERTGGTYSTLKVQPAELEDSGVYFCASSQAYTLFFGSGTQLSVL.

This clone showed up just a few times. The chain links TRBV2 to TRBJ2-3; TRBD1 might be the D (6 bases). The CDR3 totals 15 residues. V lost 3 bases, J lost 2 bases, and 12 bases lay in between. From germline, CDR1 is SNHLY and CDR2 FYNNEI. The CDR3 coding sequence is TGTGCCAGCAGTGACCCTACAGGGATCACAGATACGCAGTATTTT. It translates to CASSDPTGITDTQYF.

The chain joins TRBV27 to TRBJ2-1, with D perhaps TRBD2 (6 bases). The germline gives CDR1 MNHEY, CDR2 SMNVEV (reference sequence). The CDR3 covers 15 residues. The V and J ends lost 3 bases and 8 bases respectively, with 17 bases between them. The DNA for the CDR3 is TGTGCCAGCAGTTTCACCCCGCTAGCGATCTATGAGCAGTTCTTC. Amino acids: CASSFTPLAIYEQFF.

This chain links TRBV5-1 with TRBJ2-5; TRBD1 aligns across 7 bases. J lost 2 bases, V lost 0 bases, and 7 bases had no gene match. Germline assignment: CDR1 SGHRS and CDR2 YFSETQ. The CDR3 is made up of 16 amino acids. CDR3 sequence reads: CASSLGAGTEQETQYF. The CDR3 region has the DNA TGCGCCAGCAGCTTGGGAGCCGGGACAGAGCAAGAGACCCAGTACTTC.

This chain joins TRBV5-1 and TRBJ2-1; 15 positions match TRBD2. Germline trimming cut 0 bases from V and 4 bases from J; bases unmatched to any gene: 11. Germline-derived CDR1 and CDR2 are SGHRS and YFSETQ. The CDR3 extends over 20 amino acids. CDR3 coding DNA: TGCGCCAGCAGCTTGGGACGGGTGCGGACTAGCGGGGGGGCGTACAATGAGCAGTTCTTC. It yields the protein CASSLGRVRTSGGAYNEQFF.

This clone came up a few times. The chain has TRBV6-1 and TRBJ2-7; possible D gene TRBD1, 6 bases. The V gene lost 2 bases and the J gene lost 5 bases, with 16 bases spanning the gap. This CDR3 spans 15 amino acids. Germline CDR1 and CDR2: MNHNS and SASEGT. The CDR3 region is CASSESRGGSDEQYF. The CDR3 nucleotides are TGTGCCAGCAGTGAAAGTAGAGGGGGTAGCGACGAGCAGTACTTC.

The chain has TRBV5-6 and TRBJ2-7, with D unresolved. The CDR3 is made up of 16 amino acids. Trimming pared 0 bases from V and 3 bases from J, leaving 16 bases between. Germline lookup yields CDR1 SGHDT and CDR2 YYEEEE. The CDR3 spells CASSLGHGSYLYEQYF. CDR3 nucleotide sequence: TGTGCCAGCAGCTTGGGGCACGGGTCCTATCTCTACGAGCAGTACTTC. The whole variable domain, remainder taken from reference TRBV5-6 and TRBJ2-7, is DAGVTQSPTHLIKTRGQQVTLRCSPKSGHDTVSWYQQALGQGPQFIFQYYEEEERQRGNFPDRFSGHQFPNYSSELNVNALLLGDSALYLCASSLGHGSYLYEQYFGPGTRLTVT.

Written as DNA, the CDR3 is TGTGCCAGTAGGTTCCGGAGAACCGGGGAGCTGTTTTTT. This translates into CASRFRRTGELFF. This rearrangement joins TRBV19 to TRBJ2-2; D is unclear. The length of the CDR3 is 13 residues. From germline, CDR1 is LNHDA and CDR2 SQIVND (reference sequence). V was cut by 6 bases and J by 5 bases, with 10 bases left in between.

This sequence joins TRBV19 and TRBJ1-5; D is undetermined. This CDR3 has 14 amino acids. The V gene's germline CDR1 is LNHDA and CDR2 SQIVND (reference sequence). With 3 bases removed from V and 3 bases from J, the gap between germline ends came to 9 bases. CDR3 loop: CASSISHTNQPQHF. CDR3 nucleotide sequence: TGTGCCAGTAGTATCAGTCATACCAATCAGCCCCAGCATTTT.

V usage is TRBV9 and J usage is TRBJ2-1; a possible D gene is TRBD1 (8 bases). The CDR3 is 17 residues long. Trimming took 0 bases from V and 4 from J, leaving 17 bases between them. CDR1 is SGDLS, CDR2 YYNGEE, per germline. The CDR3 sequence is CASSVDPGGGGYNEQFF. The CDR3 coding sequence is TGTGCCAGCAGCGTAGACCCAGGGGGCGGGGGATACAATGAGCAGTTCTTC.